Below, 24 T cell receptor beta chains from the same sample are listed, as sequenced in a study of blood T cells in healthy people across ages. Alongside a J-beta primer mix, a sample-barcoded 5' primer served in a second PCR lasting roughly 6 to 12 cycles. TCRdb reprocessed the 5' RACE reads via MiXCR and lists one record per CDR3 protein. The sample records some 1.5 million distinct CDR3 sequences, 35% to 45% being singletons. Material for sequencing was blood. The origin of the receptors is a woman aged 18-29 years in good health.

The CDR3 loop is CSARDRGRYPQSEQFF. The CDR3 nucleotides read TGCAGTGCTAGAGATCGGGGACGGTACCCGCAATCTGAGCAGTTCTTC. The rearrangement joins TRBV20-1 to TRBJ2-1, with D perhaps assigned TRBD1 or TRBD2 (5 bases each). CDR3 length: 16 amino acids. Trimming stripped 0 bases from V and 9 bases from J, with 21 bases between. Germline V lookup: CDR1 DFQATT, CDR2 SNEGSKA (reference sequence).

This clonotype was recorded a few times. A much larger clone lies one base from this, so it may be a read error. V is TRBV12-3 or TRBV12-4 and J is TRBJ1-4; D call uncertain. Trimming took 4 bases from V and 0 from J, leaving 9 bases between them. This CDR3 is built from 15 residues. CDR3 loop: CASSCRAATNEKLFF. The CDR3, as DNA: TGTGCCAGCAGTTGTAGGGCAGCAACTAATGAAAAACTGTTTTTT.

V and J are TRBV29-1 and TRBJ1-1; D possibly corresponds to TRBD1 (5 bases). The CDR3 spans 12 residues. Germline CDR1 is SQVTM and CDR2 is ANQGSEA. V was cut by 3 bases and J by 4 bases, with 9 bases left in between. CDR3 in DNA: TGCAGCGTTGAGAGGGGAGGCACTGAAGCTTTCTTT. Translated: CSVERGGTEAFF.

The rearrangement uses TRBV20-1 and TRBJ2-4; 7 bases line up with TRBD1. V was clipped by 5 bases and J by 2 bases; unmatched bases: 3. Germline-derived CDR1 and CDR2 are DFQATT and SNEGSKA (reference sequence). This CDR3 is 13 amino acids long. CDR3 amino acids: CSAPGQPKNIQYF. CDR3 in DNA: TGCAGTGCTCCGGGACAGCCCAAAAACATTCAGTACTTC.

The rearrangement uses TRBV12-3 or TRBV12-4 and TRBJ2-1, with D unclear. The CDR3 consists of 13 residues. Between the trimmed V and J ends, which lost 4 bases and 6 bases, there was a span of 10 bases. CDR3 coding DNA: TGTGCCAGCAGTTCCGGGTTCTTCAATGAGCAGTTCTTC. It yields the protein CASSSGFFNEQFF.

This chain links TRBV5-1 with TRBJ1-1, with TRBD1 matching 8 bases. With 3 bases clipped from V and 3 bases from J, the junction kept 4 bases outside the gene matches. Germline V gene data show CDR1 as SGHRS and CDR2 as YFSETQ. CDR3 length: 14 residues. The CDR3 DNA reads TGCGCCAGCAGCTCCGCAGGGGGCTACACTGAAGCTTTCTTT. This sequence encodes CASSSAGGYTEAFF.

The V call is TRBV15, the J call TRBJ1-2; D perhaps matches TRBD1 (6 bases). CDR1 and CDR2 from the germline V gene are LNHNV and YYDKDF (reference sequence). V lost 1 base and J 4 bases, leaving 7 bases between the germline ends. The CDR3 consists of 13 residues. CDR3 loop: CATSRGTVYGYTF. The CDR3 nucleotides are TGTGCCACCAGCAGAGGGACAGTCTATGGCTACACCTTC.

This clonotype showed up just a few times. This chain joins TRBV5-1 and TRBJ2-7, with D unclear. Germline-derived CDR1 and CDR2 are SGHRS and YFSETQ. There are 17 residues in the CDR3. V was trimmed by 3 bases and J by 1 base, leaving 20 bases between them. CDR3 loop: CASSSLQWTRQSYEQYF. In DNA, the CDR3 is TGCGCCAGCAGCTCCCTCCAGTGGACGCGGCAATCCTACGAGCAGTACTTC.

With regard to this clonotype: At one of its ends the junction is not consistent with the germline gene, which may arise from a read error. The chain joins TRBV4-3 to TRBJ1-2, with no clear D. Germline assignment: CDR1 LGHNA and CDR2 YSLEER. The CDR3 runs 14 residues. The CDR3 is CARSQDREAYGYTF. The CDR3 nucleotides are TGCGCCAGAAGCCAAGATCGGGAAGCCTATGGCTACACCTTC.

Comment on this clonotype: Without the conserved terminal phenylalanine or tryptophan, this CDR3 likely stems from a read error. This sequence joins TRBV11-1 and TRBJ1-2; weak D call: TRBD1 (6 bases). This CDR3 has 15 residues. In germline, CDR1 is SGHAT, CDR2 FQDESV (reference sequence). The germline V and J ends were trimmed by 2 bases and 2 bases, with 12 bases remaining between them. Here the CDR3 reads CASSLLPGANYGYTS. The CDR3 region has the DNA TGTGCCAGCAGCTTATTGCCAGGGGCGAACTATGGCTACACCTCC.

This chain connects TRBV4-3 to TRBJ1-2, with no clear D. V shed 0 bases and J shed 10 bases, with 12 bases lying between them. CDR1 is LGHNA and CDR2 is YSLEER in the germline V gene. The CDR3 totals 13 residues. CDR3 region: CASSQDPVVDYTF. The CDR3, as DNA: TGCGCCAGCAGCCAAGATCCGGTGGTCGACTACACCTTC.

The chain carries TRBV7-9 and TRBJ1-1; D gene unclear. The CDR3 is made up of 15 amino acids. Germline loops: CDR1 SEHNR, CDR2 FQNEAQ (reference sequence). V lost 7 bases to trimming and J lost 0 bases, with 15 bases between them. The chain's CDR3 is CASTLASSLNTEAFF. As DNA, the CDR3 is TGTGCCAGCACGTTGGCCTCCTCTCTGAACACTGAAGCTTTCTTT.

As to this clonotype: Relative to the germline gene, one junction end is altered; a read error may explain this. V usage is TRBV4-1 and J usage is TRBJ1-2; 8 bases are a match to TRBD1. The CDR3 consists of 17 residues. Germline V lookup: CDR1 MGHRA, CDR2 YSYEKL. CDR3 nucleotide sequence: TGCGCCAGCAGCCAGCCAGGGGGCAAGCTTTCTAACTATGGCAACACCTTC. Residues: CASSQPGGKLSNYGNTF.

A few counts support this clonotype. The J gene is TRBJ1-2, the V gene TRBV6-2 or TRBV6-3; D perhaps matches TRBD1 (5 bases). Germline-derived CDR1 and CDR2 are MNHEY and SVGEGT. This CDR3 comprises 13 residues. V was pared by 8 bases and J by 4 bases, with 14 bases between. The CDR3 bases are TGTGCCAGCTATCCGGGACTGAGCTATGGCTACACCTTC. Translating it yields CASYPGLSYGYTF.

The rearrangement joins TRBV20-1 to TRBJ1-5, with D perhaps TRBD1 (6 bases). CDR3 length: 16 amino acids. Looked up from germline, CDR1 is DFQATT and CDR2 is SNEGSKA (reference sequence). Trimming shortened V by 2 bases and J by 2 bases, and 16 bases separated the two germline ends. The CDR3: CSARPTGIIGNQPQHF. CDR3 nucleotide sequence: TGCAGTGCTAGACCAACAGGGATTATCGGCAATCAGCCCCAGCATTTT.

The chain combines TRBV27 with TRBJ2-2; 8 positions match TRBD1. The CDR3 totals 17 residues. CDR1 is MNHEY and CDR2 is SMNVEV in the germline V gene (reference sequence). The J segment lost 3 bases and the V segment lost 2 bases, leaving 8 bases of the junction unmatched. The CDR3 sequence is CASSLRDRLLYTGELFF. DNA of the CDR3: TGTGCCAGCAGTTTACGGGACAGGCTGCTTTACACCGGGGAGCTGTTTTTT.

This clonotype was seen only a few times. The genes are TRBV11-2 and TRBJ2-1; tentative D call: TRBD2 (5 bases). Germline CDR1 is SGHAT and CDR2 is FQNNGV. V dropped 1 base and J dropped 6 bases, with 16 bases sitting between them. The CDR3 sequence is 16 residues long. CDR3 coding DNA: TGTGCCAGCAGCTTAGTCCCTAGCAGCGTCTCCAATGAGCAGTTCTTC. Translation gives CASSLVPSSVSNEQFF.

The CDR3: CASRAGTGFWTEAFF. CDR3 coding DNA: TGTGCCAGCAGGGCCGGGACAGGCTTTTGGACTGAAGCTTTCTTT. The chain combines TRBV7-9 with TRBJ1-1; 8 positions match TRBD1. CDR3 size: 15 residues. Germline values: CDR1 SEHNR, CDR2 FQNEAQ (reference sequence). Trimming took 6 bases from V and 5 from J; bases not matched to a gene: 11.

CDR3 sequence (DNA): TGTGCCATCAGCACCGACGGCCTTTGGGGCTACACCTTC. Translation gives CAISTDGLWGYTF. This chain uses TRBV10-3 with TRBJ1-2; D unclear. There are 13 residues in the CDR3. Trimming stripped 6 bases from V and 8 bases from J, with 16 bases between. Germline lookup yields CDR1 ENHRY and CDR2 SYGVKD.

This chain links TRBV3-1 with TRBJ1-1; D is uncertain. CDR1 is LGHDT and CDR2 is YNNKEL in the germline V gene (reference sequence). The CDR3 loop spans 15 amino acids. V was pared by 0 bases and J by 3 bases, with 11 bases between. The CDR3 region is CASSQEPPGYTEAFF. The DNA of the CDR3 is TGTGCCAGCAGCCAAGAGCCCCCGGGTTACACTGAAGCTTTCTTT.

The chain is built from TRBV24-1 and TRBJ2-3; D is possibly TRBD1 (7 bases). V lost 7 bases and J lost 2, with 18 bases in between. The CDR3 totals 16 residues. Germline V gene sequence: CDR1 KGHDR, CDR2 SFDVKD. The CDR3 DNA is TGTGCCACCAGCGACAGGGAGGAGGGCAACACAGATACGCAGTATTTT. This translates into CATSDREEGNTDTQYF.

The chain recombines TRBV7-3 with TRBJ2-2; the match to TRBD1 covers 9 bases. From germline, CDR1 is SGHTA and CDR2 FQGTGA. This CDR3 contains 17 residues. Trimming took 1 base from V and 4 from J; bases not matched to a gene: 7. CDR3 coding DNA: TGTGCCAGCAGCTTAATGTGGGGACAGGGCGGCACCGGGGAGCTGTTTTTT. Its translation is CASSLMWGQGGTGELFF. The full variable domain, with the rest looked up from reference TRBV7-3 and TRBJ2-2, is GAGVSQTPSNKVTEKGKYVELRCDPISGHTALYWYRQSLGQGPEFLIYFQGTGAADDSGLPNDRFFAVRPEGSVSTLKIQRTERGDSAVYLCASSLMWGQGGTGELFFGEGSRLTVL.

The V call is TRBV4-2, the J call TRBJ2-6; D might be TRBD1 (6 bases). V was trimmed by 2 bases and J by 0 bases, leaving 11 bases between them. CDR3 length: 17 residues. Germline assignment: CDR1 LGHNA and CDR2 YNFKEQ. CDR3 residues: CASSQSGVGSGANVLTF. CDR3 nucleotide sequence: TGTGCCAGCAGCCAATCAGGGGTGGGCTCTGGGGCCAACGTCCTGACTTTC.

The chain couples TRBV9 to TRBJ1-2, with a weak D call TRBD1 (5 bases). Trimming removed 4 bases at V and 1 base at J, with 14 bases between. Germline lookup yields CDR1 SGDLS and CDR2 YYNGEE. CDR3 length: 15 amino acids. For the CDR3, the DNA is TGTGCCAGCAGCTCCCAGGGTCGGGGTAACTATGGCTACACCTTC. Translation gives CASSSQGRGNYGYTF.